A selection of T cell receptor beta chains follows, all from one sample in a study of CD8+ T cells in alopecia areata. Repertoires were generated with immunoSEQ multiplex PCR, while TCRdb's copy carries only in-frame clones and drops some. The sample has 130,000 or so clones; around 49% are singletons. The sequencing here drew on CD8+ T cells sorted from blood, taken at week 0. The source of these receptors is a human donor with alopecia areata. Both conserved end residues are part of each CDR3. D genes are given only for firm matches. Expanded clones get a size class; other rows say once, few or many, or leave the size out.

j_gene: TRBJ2-5
v_gene: TRBV27
d_gene: NA
abundance: NA
CDR3nt: TGTGCCAGCAGTCCACACCCAAGGGTTATCCAAGAGACCCAGTACTTC
CDR3aa: CASSPHPRVIQETQYF

j_gene: TRBJ2-5
v_gene: TRBV7-2
d_gene: TRBD2
abundance: NA
CDR3nt: TGTGCCAGCAGCTTATGGGTAGCGGGGGGTAAAGAGACCCAGTACTTC
CDR3aa: CASSLWVAGGKETQYF

j_gene: TRBJ1-2
v_gene: TRBV9
d_gene: TRBD1
abundance: NA
CDR3nt: TGTGCCAGCAGCGGTCACAGGGGTGGTAGTAACTATGGCTACACCTTC
CDR3aa: CASSGHRGGSNYGYTF

j_gene: TRBJ2-7
v_gene: TRBV7-9
d_gene: NA
abundance: NA
CDR3nt: TGTGCCAGCAGCTTGGGACGTTACGAGCAGTACTTC
CDR3aa: CASSLGRYEQYF

j_gene: TRBJ1-4
v_gene: TRBV9
d_gene: NA
abundance: NA
CDR3nt: TGTGCCAGCAGCCCGGGGGAAAAACTGTTTTTT
CDR3aa: CASSPGEKLFF

j_gene: TRBJ1-5
v_gene: TRBV29-1
d_gene: TRBD1
abundance: NA
CDR3nt: TGCAGCGTTGCACAGGGGTTAGGCCAGCCCCAGCATTTT
CDR3aa: CSVAQGLGQPQHF

j_gene: TRBJ2-1
v_gene: TRBV29-1
d_gene: TRBD2
abundance: few
CDR3nt: TGCAGCGTTGAGTTTTTTAGCGGGGGTGACAATCCGGACAATGAGCAGTTCTTC
CDR3aa: CSVEFFSGGDNPDNEQFF

j_gene: TRBJ1-1
v_gene: TRBV7-3
d_gene: TRBD1
abundance: NA
CDR3nt: TGTGCCAGCAGCTTCACAGGGGACACTGAAGCTTTCTTT
CDR3aa: CASSFTGDTEAFF

j_gene: TRBJ1-1
v_gene: TRBV30
d_gene: NA
abundance: NA
CDR3nt: TGTGCCTGGAGTGCCGGGGGCGGAGGCACTGAAGCTTTCTTT
CDR3aa: CAWSAGGGGTEAFF

j_gene: TRBJ1-2
v_gene: TRBV29-1
d_gene: TRBD1
abundance: NA
CDR3nt: TGCAGCGTTGAGCTGGACAGGGGGTACGGCTACACCTTC
CDR3aa: CSVELDRGYGYTF

j_gene: TRBJ2-7
v_gene: TRBV30
d_gene: NA
abundance: NA
CDR3nt: TGTGCCTGGAGTGTACAGGACGACTACGAGCAGTACTTC
CDR3aa: CAWSVQDDYEQYF

j_gene: TRBJ2-5
v_gene: TRBV5-1
d_gene: NA
abundance: few
CDR3nt: TGCGCCAGCACCATCTCGGGGCCAGAGACCCAGTACTTC
CDR3aa: CASTISGPETQYF

j_gene: TRBJ2-7
v_gene: TRBV4-1
d_gene: NA
abundance: NA
CDR3nt: TGCGCCAGCAGCCGAGGACCCGGGAGCATGTACTTC
CDR3aa: CASSRGPGSMYF

j_gene: TRBJ2-3
v_gene: TRBV30
d_gene: TRBD2
abundance: NA
CDR3nt: TGTGCCTGGACACTACTAGCGTTAACAGATACGCAGTATTTT
CDR3aa: CAWTLLALTDTQYF

j_gene: TRBJ1-6
v_gene: TRBV5-6
d_gene: NA
abundance: NA
CDR3nt: TGTGCCAGCAGCTCAGGGGTTGGGTCACCCCTCCACTTT
CDR3aa: CASSSGVGSPLHF

j_gene: TRBJ2-7
v_gene: TRBV2
d_gene: TRBD2
abundance: few
CDR3nt: TGTGCCAGCAGTTGGACTAGCGGGGCGGAGCAGTACTTC
CDR3aa: CASSWTSGAEQYF

j_gene: TRBJ1-2
v_gene: TRBV11-2
d_gene: NA
abundance: NA
CDR3nt: TGTGCCAGCAGCCCAGGGTCCCCTTATGGCTACACCTTC
CDR3aa: CASSPGSPYGYTF

j_gene: TRBJ1-2
v_gene: TRBV25-1
d_gene: NA
abundance: NA
CDR3nt: TGTGCCAGCAGTCTAGGGACCTCATTCAATGGCTACACCTTC
CDR3aa: CASSLGTSFNGYTF

j_gene: TRBJ2-7
v_gene: TRBV9
d_gene: NA
abundance: few
CDR3nt: TGTGCCAGCAGCGTAGGCGGCCCAAGCTCCTACGAGCAGTACTTC
CDR3aa: CASSVGGPSSYEQYF

j_gene: TRBJ2-1
v_gene: TRBV2
d_gene: TRBD1
abundance: NA
CDR3nt: TGTGCCAGCGGTGGACAGGGACTCTTGGGTGAGCAGTTCTTC
CDR3aa: CASGGQGLLGEQFF

j_gene: TRBJ1-1
v_gene: TRBV6-5
d_gene: NA
abundance: NA
CDR3nt: TGTGCCAGCACCCCGGTACCGAACACTGAAGCTTTCTTT
CDR3aa: CASTPVPNTEAFF

j_gene: TRBJ2-7
v_gene: TRBV6-1
d_gene: TRBD1
abundance: medium-sized
CDR3nt: TGTGCCAGCACTCCTCGACAGGGACGCTACGAGCAGTACTTC
CDR3aa: CASTPRQGRYEQYF

j_gene: TRBJ2-7
v_gene: TRBV6-1
d_gene: NA
abundance: NA
CDR3nt: TGTGCCAGCAGTGAATCAGGGACCTCCTCCGGGGACGAGCAGTACTTC
CDR3aa: CASSESGTSSGDEQYF

j_gene: TRBJ1-1
v_gene: TRBV13
d_gene: NA
abundance: NA
CDR3nt: TGTGCCAGCAGCCCTTATGGGGTTACGAACACTGAAGCTTTCTTT
CDR3aa: CASSPYGVTNTEAFF

j_gene: TRBJ1-2
v_gene: TRBV10-3
d_gene: NA
abundance: few
CDR3nt: TGTGCCATACCTGCGGGGGACACAGGAGGCTACACCTTC
CDR3aa: CAIPAGDTGGYTF

j_gene: TRBJ2-3
v_gene: TRBV13
d_gene: TRBD1
abundance: NA
CDR3nt: TGTGCCAGCAGCCAGACAGGGAAGCGAGATACGCAGTATTTT
CDR3aa: CASSQTGKRDTQYF

j_gene: TRBJ1-1
v_gene: TRBV9
d_gene: NA
abundance: NA
CDR3nt: TGTGCCAGCAGCGTAGTGGGAGTGGGCGGAATGAACACTGAAGCTTTCTTT
CDR3aa: CASSVVGVGGMNTEAFF

j_gene: TRBJ2-3
v_gene: TRBV30
d_gene: NA
abundance: few
CDR3nt: TGTGCCTGGAGTTACTACCCCGGGACGCCGACAGATACGCAGTATTTT
CDR3aa: CAWSYYPGTPTDTQYF

j_gene: TRBJ2-7
v_gene: TRBV7-9
d_gene: NA
abundance: few
CDR3nt: TGTGCCAGCAGCCAATTCCGGGACACTCCCTGGGAGCAGTACTTC
CDR3aa: CASSQFRDTPWEQYF

j_gene: TRBJ1-2
v_gene: TRBV29-1
d_gene: TRBD1
abundance: NA
CDR3nt: TGCAGCGACGGGACAGCCTATGGCTACACCTTC
CDR3aa: CSDGTAYGYTF

j_gene: TRBJ2-7
v_gene: TRBV9
d_gene: TRBD1
abundance: once
CDR3nt: TGTGCCAGCAGCACCGGACAGGAACAAGGCCTCGAGCAGTACTTC
CDR3aa: CASSTGQEQGLEQYF

j_gene: TRBJ2-1
v_gene: TRBV7-8
d_gene: NA
abundance: NA
CDR3nt: TGTGCCAGCAGCTTACTCCCCCCAGGGAAAGAGCAGTTCTTC
CDR3aa: CASSLLPPGKEQFF

j_gene: TRBJ1-1
v_gene: TRBV4-1
d_gene: NA
abundance: once
CDR3nt: TGCGCCAGCAGCCAAGATCCCACTGAAGCTTTCTTT
CDR3aa: CASSQDPTEAFF

j_gene: TRBJ1-5
v_gene: TRBV6-5
d_gene: TRBD1
abundance: NA
CDR3nt: TGTGCCAATACAGGGGATAGCAATCAGCCCCAGCATTTT
CDR3aa: CANTGDSNQPQHF

j_gene: TRBJ2-5
v_gene: TRBV9
d_gene: TRBD1
abundance: NA
CDR3nt: TGTGCCAGCAGCGTAGCCCTTACAGGGGGAGAGACCCAGTACTTC
CDR3aa: CASSVALTGGETQYF

j_gene: TRBJ2-7
v_gene: TRBV27
d_gene: NA
abundance: NA
CDR3nt: TGTGCCAGCAGTCCGGGGGCTGGTTCGGCGAGGGAGCAGTACTTC
CDR3aa: CASSPGAGSAREQYF

j_gene: TRBJ2-5
v_gene: TRBV13
d_gene: NA
abundance: NA
CDR3nt: TGTGCCAGCAGCTTAGGGATGGCAGAGACCCAGTACTTC
CDR3aa: CASSLGMAETQYF